The rows below give T cell receptor beta chains drawn from one sample of a study of blood T cell repertoires in COVID-19. Method: immunoSEQ multiplex PCR; TCRdb's copy keeps in-frame clones and lacks some. The sample lists 250,000 to 400,000 clones, more than 70% occurring once. Sequencing used peripheral blood. The source is a woman aged 25-40 years with COVID-19, enrolled during active disease. Each CDR3 is given without its conserved first and last residue. Fields, in order: D gene, V gene, CDR3 protein. A D gene is named only where the DNA matches it firmly.

NA | TRBV18 | ASSAQGSGNTIY
TRBD1 | TRBV30 | AWNQGGNQPQH
NA | TRBV6-5 | ASSNQAQETQY
TRBD1 | TRBV6-4 | ASSPQRDRGDRQPQH
TRBD1 | TRBV5-1 | ASSWTGGTDTQY
TRBD1 | TRBV5-6 | ASSQTGVSEKLF
NA | TRBV4-1 | ASSRGEKNTGELF
NA | TRBV6-5 | ASSPGGRAF
NA | TRBV4-1 | ASSHSHQKEKLF
TRBD1 | TRBV7-3 | ASSARPGQGTEAF
NA | TRBV7-8 | ASSLAAGGGTSAF
TRBD2 | TRBV6-5 | ASRLAGGPWNEQF
TRBD1 | TRBV11-3 | ASSQGQVGELF
NA | TRBV7-8 | ASSLASRTMVFEAF
NA | TRBV9 | ASRRSANYGYT
TRBD1 | TRBV18 | ASSPTGKDSPLH
NA | TRBV2 | ASRDLSSGNTIY
NA | TRBV2 | ASSDGEGGDGYT
TRBD1 | TRBV4-3 | ASSQEGTGGGYGYT
NA | TRBV29-1 | SVEGRVQGGATEAF
NA | TRBV5-4 | ASSLAWAGKENNEQF
TRBD1 | TRBV16 | ASSQFPGQDSEKLF
TRBD1 | TRBV9 | ASSVRGTEVYGYT
NA | TRBV11-3 | ASSPGLTVEAF
NA | TRBV7-2 | ASSSARAGNTIY
NA | TRBV19 | ASSSAGSLSGANVLT
NA | TRBV5-6 | ASSFLTTSSGNTIY
NA | TRBV7-2 | ASSLDPGTRSQY
TRBD1 | TRBV4-1 | ASSLQGGYGYT
NA | TRBV24-1 | ATRTDQNTEAF
NA | TRBV5-1 | ASSLTASPLNYGYT
NA | TRBV7-2 | ASSQGGGHYGYT
NA | TRBV5-5 | ASSFGEQISGNTIY
NA | TRBV6-1 | ASSEYAGASTDTQY
NA | TRBV15 | ATSRDRGFGNEKLF
NA | TRBV5-1 | ASSLPGSNTEAF
TRBD1 | TRBV5-5 | ASSPRDRGEFTEAF
NA | TRBV4-2 | ASSQDREKLF